This T cell receptor beta chain was sequenced during a study of blood T cell repertoires in COVID-19. Study summary: Nucleic acid was either cDNA or gDNA, and it came from T cells, B-cell-depleted T cells, or PBMCs.

Source study methods: Cell counts per sample came from amplifying reference gene primers. The protocol was immunoSEQ multiplex PCR, while the TCRdb copy is restricted to in-frame clones and leaves out a portion. That table is the source of V, J and clone size, and D and trimming were worked out from the DNA. Of 110,000 to 150,000 clones in the sample, around nine tenths were seen once. The sample was peripheral blood. The TCR was taken from a woman aged 45 to 65 with acute or convalescent COVID-19.

DNA of the CDR3: TGTGCCAGCACGTACAGCCTTAACACTGAAGCTTTCTTT. It encodes CASTYSLNTEAFF. The chain is built from TRBV6-5 and TRBJ1-1; D remains ambiguous. Germline-derived CDR1 and CDR2 are MNHEY and SVGAGI. The V end lost 7 bases, the J end lost 2 bases, and 11 bases lay between the germline ends. This CDR3 spans 13 amino acids.